This T cell receptor (beta chain) was recovered during a study of T cell responses to AZD1222 COVID-19 vaccine. Study conclusions and caveats: Targeting of unmutated variant regions was reportedly seen in nearly half of spike-specific TCRs. Just five to seven people given AZD1222 tested seropositive at baseline.

The germline V gene encodes CDR1 LNHDA and CDR2 SQIVND (reference sequence). The CDR3 runs 13 residues. V was trimmed by 11 bases and J by 1 base, leaving 12 bases between them. For this clone: No antigen is known for it.

Generated by immunoSEQ multiplex PCR, the TCRdb table keeps only in-frame clones and is missing some. The sample includes about 78,000 clones, 80% to 85% of them seen just once. The sequence was obtained from an adult in good health. The J gene is TRBJ1-5, the V gene TRBV19; maybe TRBD1 (5 bases). Here the sequenced sample was peripheral blood, taken on day 0 of AZD1222 vaccination. CDR3 sequence: CASGLSSNQPQHF. CDR3 bases: TGTGCCTCGGGACTCTCAAGCAATCAGCCCCAGCATTTT.